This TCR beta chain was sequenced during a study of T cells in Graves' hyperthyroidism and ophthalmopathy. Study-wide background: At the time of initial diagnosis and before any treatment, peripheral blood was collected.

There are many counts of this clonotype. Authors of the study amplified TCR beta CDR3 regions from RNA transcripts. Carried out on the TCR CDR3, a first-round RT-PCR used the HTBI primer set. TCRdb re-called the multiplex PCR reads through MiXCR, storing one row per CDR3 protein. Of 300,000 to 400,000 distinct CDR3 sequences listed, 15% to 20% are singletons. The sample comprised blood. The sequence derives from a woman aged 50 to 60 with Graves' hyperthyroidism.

The CDR3 loop reads CSASSSGGSYNEQFF. The DNA of the CDR3 is TGCAGTGCTTCCTCGAGCGGGGGCTCCTACAATGAGCAGTTCTTC. V is TRBV20-1 and J is TRBJ2-1, with 8 bases fitting TRBD2. CDR3 length: 15 amino acids. Trimming removed 5 bases from V and 0 bases from J; junction bases left unmatched: 6. Germline V gene sequence: CDR1 DFQATT, CDR2 SNEGSKA (reference sequence).